Included here is one T cell receptor (beta chain) sequence, with context. Its specificity is not known. The data were obtained in a study of PD-1 blockade in classical Hodgkin lymphoma. Whole-study findings and limits: Relative to healthy donors, newly diagnosed patients reportedly had lower baseline TCR diversity, which was reported as lower still in relapsed/refractory patients.

Sequenced by immunoSEQ multiplex PCR; TCRdb stores in-frame clones only, minus some. Of some 70,000 clones listed, approximately 93% are singletons. V lost 4 bases, J lost 4 bases, and 8 bases stayed unmatched. This CDR3 comprises 14 residues. Germline values: CDR1 SGHRS, CDR2 YFSETQ. Time point: newly diagnosed, previously untreated cHL patient sample. Material: peripheral blood mononuclear cells (PBMCs). The chain joins TRBV5-1 to TRBJ2-7; 7 nucleotides line up with TRBD1. The TCR sequence derives from a human donor with classical Hodgkin lymphoma. In nucleotides, the CDR3 is TGCGCCAGCAGCCGGACAGGTGGTATATACGAGCAGTACTTC. Amino acid sequence: CASSRTGGIYEQYF.